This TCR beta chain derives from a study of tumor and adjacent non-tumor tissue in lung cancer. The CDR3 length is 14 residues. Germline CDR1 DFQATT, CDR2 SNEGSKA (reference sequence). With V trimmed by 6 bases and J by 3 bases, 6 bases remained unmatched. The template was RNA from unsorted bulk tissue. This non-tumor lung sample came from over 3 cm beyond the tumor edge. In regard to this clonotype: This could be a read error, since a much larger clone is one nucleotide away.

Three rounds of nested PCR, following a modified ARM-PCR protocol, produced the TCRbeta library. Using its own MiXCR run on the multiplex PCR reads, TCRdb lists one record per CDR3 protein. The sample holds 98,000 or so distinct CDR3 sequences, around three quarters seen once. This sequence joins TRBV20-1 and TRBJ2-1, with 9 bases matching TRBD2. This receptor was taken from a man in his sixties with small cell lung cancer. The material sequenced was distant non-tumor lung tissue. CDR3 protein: CSAISGGYYNEQFF. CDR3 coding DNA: TGCAGTGCCATTAGCGGGGGCTACTACAATGAGCAGTTCTTC.